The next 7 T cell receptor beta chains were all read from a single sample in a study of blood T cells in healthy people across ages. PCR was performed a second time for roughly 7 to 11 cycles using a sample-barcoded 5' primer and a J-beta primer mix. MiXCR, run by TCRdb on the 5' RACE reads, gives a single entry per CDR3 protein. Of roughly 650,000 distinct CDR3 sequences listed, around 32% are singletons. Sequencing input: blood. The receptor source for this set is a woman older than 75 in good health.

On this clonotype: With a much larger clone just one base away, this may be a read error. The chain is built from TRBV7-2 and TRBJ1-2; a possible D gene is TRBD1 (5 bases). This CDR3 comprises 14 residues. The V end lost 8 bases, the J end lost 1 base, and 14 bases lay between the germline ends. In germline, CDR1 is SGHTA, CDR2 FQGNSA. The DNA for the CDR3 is TGTGCCAGCGGCCGGGGCAATTTTAACTATGGCTACACCTTC. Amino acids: CASGRGNFNYGYTF.

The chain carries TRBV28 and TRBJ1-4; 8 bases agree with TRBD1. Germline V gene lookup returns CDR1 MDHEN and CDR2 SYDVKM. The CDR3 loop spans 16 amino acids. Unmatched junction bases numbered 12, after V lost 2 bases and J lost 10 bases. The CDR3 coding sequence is TGTGCCAGCAGTTTAAGAGGCCAGGGGGCTTTTGGAAAACTGTTTTTT. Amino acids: CASSLRGQGAFGKLFF.

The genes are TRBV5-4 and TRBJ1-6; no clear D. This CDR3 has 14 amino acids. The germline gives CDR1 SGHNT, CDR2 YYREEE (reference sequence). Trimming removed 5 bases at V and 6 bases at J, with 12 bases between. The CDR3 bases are TGTGCCAGCAGAGGGAACGGTAGTAATTCACCCCTCCACTTT. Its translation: CASRGNGSNSPLHF.

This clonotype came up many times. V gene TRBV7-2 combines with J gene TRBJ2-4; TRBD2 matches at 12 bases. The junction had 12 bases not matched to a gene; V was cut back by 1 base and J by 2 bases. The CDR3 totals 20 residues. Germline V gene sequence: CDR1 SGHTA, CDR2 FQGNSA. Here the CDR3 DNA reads TGTGCCAGCAGCTTAGAACTAGCGGGGGGTTTTATCGGGACCAAAAACATTCAGTACTTC. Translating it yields CASSLELAGGFIGTKNIQYF. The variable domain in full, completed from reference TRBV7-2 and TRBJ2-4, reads GAGVSQSPSNKVTEKGKDVELRCDPISGHTALYWYRQSLGQGLEFLIYFQGNSAPDKSGLPSDRFSAERTGGSVSTLTIQRTQQEDSAVYLCASSLELAGGFIGTKNIQYFGAGTRLSVL.

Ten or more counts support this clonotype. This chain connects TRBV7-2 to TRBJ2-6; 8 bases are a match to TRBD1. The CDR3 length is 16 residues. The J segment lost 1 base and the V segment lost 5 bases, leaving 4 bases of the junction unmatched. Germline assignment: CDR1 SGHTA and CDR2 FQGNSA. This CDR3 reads CASSARTGSGANVLTF. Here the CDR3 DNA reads TGTGCCAGCAGCGCAAGGACAGGGTCTGGGGCCAACGTCCTGACTTTC.

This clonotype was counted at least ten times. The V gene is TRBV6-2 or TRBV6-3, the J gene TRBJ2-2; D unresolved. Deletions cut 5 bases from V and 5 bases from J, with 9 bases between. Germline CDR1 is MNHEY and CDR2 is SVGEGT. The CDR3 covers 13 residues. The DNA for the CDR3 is TGTGCCAGCAGTCCGACGCCTACCGGGGAGCTGTTTTTT. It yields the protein CASSPTPTGELFF.

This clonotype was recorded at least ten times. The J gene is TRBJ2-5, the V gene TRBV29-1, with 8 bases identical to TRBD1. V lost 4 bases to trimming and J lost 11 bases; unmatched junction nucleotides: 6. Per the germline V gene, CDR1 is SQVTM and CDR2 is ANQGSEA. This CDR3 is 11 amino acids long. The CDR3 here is CSVGDRGQQYF. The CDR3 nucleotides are TGCAGCGTTGGAGACAGGGGCCAGCAGTACTTC. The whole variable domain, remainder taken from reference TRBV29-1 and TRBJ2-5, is SAVISQKPSRDICQRGTSLTIQCQVDSQVTMMFWYRQQPGQSLTLIATANQGSEATYESGFVIDKFPISRPNLTFSTLTVSNMSPEDSSIYLCSVGDRGQQYFGPGTRLLVL.